This entry describes one T cell receptor (beta chain). Its antigen is not known. The sample has other DNA sequences that encode this CDR3 too. The V and J ends lost 3 bases and 6 bases, in that order; junction bases with no gene match: 5. CDR1 and CDR2 from the germline V gene are MDHEN and SYDVKM. The length of the CDR3 is 14 residues. Libraries were prepared by immunoSEQ multiplex PCR; TCRdb keeps only in-frame clonotypes and omits some of them. This table has about 250,000 clones, roughly 87% appearing once. The record originates from a study of cytomegalovirus exposure and HLA in healthy donors. Study observations and caveats: TCR beta chains numbering more than 150 were designated cytomegalovirus-associated.

The donors were in the roughly 110-subject validation cohort, distinct from the roughly 670-subject first cohort. This TCR derives from a man aged 18 to 29 in good health and CMV-seropositive. The sample comprised PBMCs. The chain joins TRBV28 to TRBJ1-5, with TRBD1 matching 7 bases. Here the CDR3 DNA reads TGTGCCAGCAGTTTGAGGCAGGGGGTTCAGCCCCAGCATTTT. This encodes CASSLRQGVQPQHF. Using reference TRBV28 and TRBJ1-5 for the parts outside the CDR3, the full variable domain is DVKVTQSSRYLVKRTGEKVFLECVQDMDHENMFWYRQDPGLGLRLIYFSYDVKMKEKGDIPEGYSVSREKKERFSLILESASTNQTSMYLCASSLRQGVQPQHFGDGTRLSIL.